One TCR beta chain is described in this entry. The antigen it recognizes is unknown. Base qualities are not recorded, but no much larger clone differs from it by a single base. The CDR3 regions of human TCRbeta chains were analyzed by immunosequencing. The study's own analysis went as follows. TCRs in the repertoires were matched against a reference library of SARS-CoV-2-specific TCRs that had been generated with the MIRA antigen-specificity platform. Breadth was defined as the fraction of unique TCRs that were SARS-CoV-2-associated. Depth was defined as the fraction of total T cells that were SARS-CoV-2-associated. Using the MIRA data, each spike-specific TCR was mapped to the spike region that the TCR reacts to and placed in a CD4 or CD8 class. Log10-transformed breadth and depth values were compared by one-way ANOVA with Sidak's multiple comparisons tests. TCRdb retrieved this table from immuneACCESS and kept in-frame rearrangements only. Not all clones are present; in checked studies, unresolved V genes account for under half, and no reason is known for the remainder. V and J calls and clone size follow that table, whereas D and trimming were derived from the DNA. Present in this sample are 95,000 to 100,000 clones, 90% to 95% of which were seen just once. Of the sample, roughly 8% is held by the ten largest clones.

This entry is derived from a study of T cell responses to AZD1222 COVID-19 vaccine (dated by TCRdb to about 2021). About the investigation overall: A total of 240 or so trial participants underwent TCR sequencing, of whom roughly 210 had received two doses of AZD1222 and roughly 26 had received two doses of the MenACWY control vaccine. Enrollment into the trials was organized by age into subgroups of 18-55, 56-69 and 70-plus years, and those subgroups contained about 150, 27 and 61 TCR-sequenced participants, respectively.

Looking up the germline V gene (reference sequence) yields CDR1 LNHDA and CDR2 SQIVND. The junction carries 21 bases between V and J, which are trimmed by 6 bases and 14 bases respectively. Reading from cysteine to phenylalanine, the CDR3 counts 13 amino acids. CDR3 DNA only is kept here, 39 bases in frame from base 1. The label giving this sample's time point can be read as: about 28 days (+/-7) after the second vaccine dose. AZD1222 recipients given second doses at about 4 weeks or at about 12 weeks were pooled, since spike-specific TCR depth and breadth were not found to differ between the two schedules. Vaccinee samples came from UK trials COV001 and COV002, including a single-blind randomized controlled phase 2/3 trial of AZD1222 (ChAdOx1 nCoV-19) in healthy adults. For TCRbeta chain sequencing, PBMC samples were collected from trial participants at day 0 and at day 28 after the second dose.

General study outcomes and caveats: CD4 TCRs associated with the vaccine covered the entire spike protein, and the dominant responses were in regions 160-218 and 743-854. The 56-69-year group was small, and its depth increase did not reach significance, likely because of low power. Conclusions about previously exposed vaccinees are limited because only six or seven AZD1222 recipients were SARS-CoV-2 seropositive at baseline. Participants were mostly white British and included more females than males, and it was suggested by the authors that clonal diversity may have been underestimated. Reportedly, close to half of the unique spike-specific TCRs recognized epitopes lying outside the regions that are mutated in the B.1.351 and B.1.1.7 variants. Because no day 14 peak-response samples were available, repertoires were characterized only after the peak T cell response. A significant rise in spike-specific TCR breadth and depth was observed after two AZD1222 doses relative to day 0 and relative to MenACWY recipients.

This sample comprised peripheral blood, obtained 28 days after the second AZD1222 dose. The V and J genes are TRBV19 and TRBJ2-3; a weak D assignment points to TRBD1 (5 bases agree). The clonotype originates from an adult who received the AZD1222 COVID-19 vaccine. The CDR3: CASRLSQVQRMYF. In nucleotides, the sequence is TGTGCCAGTAGACTATCACAGGTCCAACGCATGTATTTT.